Shown below are 27 T cell receptor beta chains from a single sample sequenced in a study of beta chain features in type 1 diabetes. Points from the study as a whole: Moderate but significant shortening of TCRB CDR3s was recorded in all four CD4+ subsets from Type 1 diabetes patients.

The authors reverse transcribed all of the isolated RNA, so sequencing captured expressed TCRB transcripts. Assay: immunoSEQ multiplex PCR; the TCRdb copy retains only in-frame clones and omits some. The table shows 65,000 to 85,000 clones, with around 49% occurring only once. The antigens of these receptors remain unknown. Input material: central memory CD4+ T cells from blood. These receptor sequences come from a young man with type 1 diabetes.

This clone was recorded a few times. J is TRBJ2-3 and V is TRBV5-1, with TRBD2 matching 14 bases. V dropped 4 bases and J dropped 4; count of bases not matched to a gene: 5. Germline lookup yields CDR1 SGHRS and CDR2 YFSETQ. The CDR3 contains 16 residues. For the CDR3, the DNA is TGCGCCAGCAGCCCGGGACTAGCGGGAGTCCCAGATACGCAGTATTTT. Its translation: CASSPGLAGVPDTQYF.

The rearrangement uses TRBV11-2 and TRBJ2-5; the D gene is possibly TRBD1 (6 bases). CDR1 and CDR2 from the germline V gene are SGHAT and FQNNGV. CDR3 size: 14 residues. The V end was cut by 2 bases, the J end by 5 bases, with 12 bases between. The CDR3 here is CASSLSGALETQYF. Written as DNA, the CDR3 is TGTGCCAGCAGCTTATCAGGGGCACTTGAGACCCAGTACTTC.

V gene TRBV7-8 combines with J gene TRBJ2-2; 9 bases fit TRBD2. Germline trimming cut 4 bases from V and 7 bases from J; bases unmatched to any gene: 10. The CDR3 runs 16 residues. Germline CDR1 and CDR2: SGHVS and FQNEAQ. The CDR3 DNA sequence: TGTGCCAGCAGCTCCTATAGCGGGAGCGCGGGCGGGGAGCTGTTTTTT. This sequence encodes CASSSYSGSAGGELFF.

The chain uses TRBV6-1 and TRBJ2-7; D is perhaps TRBD1 (6 bases). Germline V gene lookup returns CDR1 MNHNS and CDR2 SASEGT. Trimming removed 6 bases from V and 0 bases from J, with 9 bases in between. The CDR3 sequence is 13 residues long. CDR3 bases: TGTGCCAGCAGCGGGACATTCTCCTACGAGCAGTACTTC. It yields the protein CASSGTFSYEQYF.

This clone showed up just a few times. One end of the junction varies from germline; a read error may be responsible. The chain links TRBV4-1 to TRBJ1-5, with D hard to call. The CDR3 is 16 amino acids. Germline CDR1 MGHRA, CDR2 YSYEKL. The CDR3: CASSQDISGSNQPQHF. The CDR3 nucleotides read TGTGCCAGCAGCCAAGACATAAGCGGTAGCAATCAGCCCCAGCATTTT.

The chain joins TRBV7-2 to TRBJ2-7; TRBD2 agrees at 12 bases. The CDR3 totals 15 residues. The V gene's germline CDR1 is SGHTA and CDR2 FQGNSA. V was clipped by 3 bases and J by 4 bases; unmatched bases: 4. CDR3 loop: CASSFGLAGWYEQYF. The CDR3, as DNA: TGTGCCAGCAGCTTTGGACTAGCGGGATGGTACGAGCAGTACTTC.

The CDR3: CASSQDHGPGRGRTEAFF. CDR3 coding DNA: TGTGCCAGCAGCCAAGATCATGGGCCGGGCCGGGGTAGGACTGAAGCTTTCTTT. The chain is built from TRBV14 and TRBJ1-1; D is unclear. This CDR3 contains 18 residues. The V end was cut by 0 bases, the J end by 5 bases, with 22 bases between. CDR1 and CDR2 from the germline V gene are SGHDN and FVKESK.

The chain employs TRBV18 and TRBJ1-2, with a weak D call TRBD1 (5 bases). The CDR3 runs to 15 residues. Per the germline V gene, CDR1 is KGHSH and CDR2 is LQKENI. The V and J ends lost 1 base and 3 bases respectively, with 12 bases between them. CDR3 DNA sequence: TGTGCCAGCTCACCACGCAGGGAGGGCCACTATGGCTACACCTTC. It specifies CASSPRREGHYGYTF.

This chain joins TRBV6-1 and TRBJ2-3; 16 nucleotides align to TRBD2. Germline trimming cut 4 bases from V and 5 bases from J; bases unmatched to any gene: 9. The CDR3 runs 18 residues. Germline V gene data show CDR1 as MNHNS and CDR2 as SASEGT. The CDR3 DNA reads as TGTGCCAGCAGTGCGCTCCTTGGGACTAGCGGGGGGGAAGATACGCAGTATTTT. Amino acid sequence: CASSALLGTSGGEDTQYF.

This chain uses TRBV6-5 with TRBJ1-1; D remains ambiguous. There are 14 residues in the CDR3. Between the trimmed V and J ends, which lost 2 bases and 1 base, there was a span of 8 bases. Germline CDR1 MNHEY, CDR2 SVGAGI. The CDR3 loop is CASSYGLGNTEAFF. CDR3 DNA sequence: TGTGCCAGCAGTTACGGACTGGGGAACACTGAAGCTTTCTTT.

The chain employs TRBV15 and TRBJ2-1; 7 nucleotides line up with TRBD2. Per the germline V gene, CDR1 is LNHNV and CDR2 is YYDKDF (reference sequence). The trim removed 5 bases at V and 2 bases at J, leaving 6 bases unmatched. There are 15 residues in the CDR3. The CDR3 region is CATSPGGTTYNEQFF. As DNA, the CDR3 is TGTGCCACCAGCCCCGGTGGGACTACCTACAATGAGCAGTTCTTC.

This clone was detected a few times. The rearrangement joins TRBV5-1 to TRBJ2-7; 8 nucleotides line up with TRBD1. The CDR3 is 14 amino acids. Trimming took 4 bases from V and 4 from J; bases not matched to a gene: 7. Per the germline V gene, CDR1 is SGHRS and CDR2 is YFSETQ. CDR3 sequence: CASSPPDREYEQYF. For the CDR3, the DNA is TGCGCCAGCAGCCCCCCGGACAGGGAGTACGAGCAGTACTTC.

This clone was found a few times. J is TRBJ2-3 and V is TRBV7-2, with TRBD1 as a possible D gene (5 bases). This CDR3 has 13 residues. The V end lost 3 bases, the J end lost 6 bases, and 10 bases lay between the germline ends. Looked up from germline, CDR1 is SGHTA and CDR2 is FQGNSA. For the CDR3, the DNA is TGTGCCAGCAGCTTCACTGACAGCGATACGCAGTATTTT. Encoded protein: CASSFTDSDTQYF.

The rearrangement links TRBV6-6 to TRBJ2-5, with 8 bases that match TRBD1. CDR1 is MNHNY and CDR2 is SVGAGI in the germline V gene (reference sequence). The junction had 9 bases not matched to a gene; V was cut back by 7 bases and J by 5 bases. This CDR3 has 14 residues. DNA of the CDR3: TGTGCCAGCAATCTAGGACAGGGCTGGGAGACCCAGTACTTC. Translating gives CASNLGQGWETQYF.

The V gene is TRBV9, the J gene TRBJ2-1; 12 bases line up with TRBD2. J was trimmed by 9 bases and V by 0 bases; bases with no gene match: 10. CDR3 length: 17 amino acids. Germline V gene lookup returns CDR1 SGDLS and CDR2 YYNGEE. This CDR3 reads CASSVVDLAGGLGEQFF. CDR3 bases: TGTGCCAGCAGCGTAGTAGACCTAGCGGGGGGGCTTGGTGAGCAGTTCTTC.

This clone was seen a few times. This CDR3 is CAWRTGHTSEAFF. CDR3 DNA sequence: TGTGCCTGGAGAACGGGACACACCTCGGAGGCTTTCTTT. The V call is TRBV30, the J call TRBJ1-1, with D perhaps matching TRBD1 (6 bases). Germline V gives CDR1 GTSNPN, CDR2 SVGIG (reference sequence). The CDR3 has 13 amino acids. Trimming pared 3 bases from V and 11 bases from J, leaving 19 bases between. Full variable domain (missing parts from reference TRBV30 and TRBJ1-1): SQTIHQWPATLVQPVGSPLSLECTVEGTSNPNLYWYRQAAGRGLQLLFYSVGIGQISSEVPQNLSASRPQDRQFILSSKKLLLSDSGFYLCAWRTGHTSEAFFGQGTRLTVV.

V usage is TRBV6-1 and J usage is TRBJ2-2; 8 nucleotides match TRBD1. This CDR3 comprises 15 residues. After removal of 4 bases from V and 0 bases from J, the junction contained 1 base not matched to a gene. CDR1 MNHNS and CDR2 SASEGT come from the germline V gene. DNA of the CDR3: TGTGCCAGCAGTGTACAGGGGGCGAACACCGGGGAGCTGTTTTTT. Protein sequence: CASSVQGANTGELFF.

The chain has TRBV5-6 and TRBJ2-7; 7 bases map to TRBD1. V lost 4 bases and J lost 0; bases outside the gene matches: 4. The CDR3 is 14 residues long. The germline V gene encodes CDR1 SGHDT and CDR2 YYEEEE. CDR3 bases: TGTGCCAGCAGCCGAGACAGGGCCTCCTACGAGCAGTACTTC. It codes for CASSRDRASYEQYF.

The chain recombines TRBV19 with TRBJ1-1; 12 positions agree with TRBD1. V shed 3 bases, J shed 5 bases, and the junction held 13 bases outside the gene matches. The CDR3 extends over 18 amino acids. Germline CDR1 and CDR2: LNHDA and SQIVND (reference sequence). The CDR3 DNA follows: TGTGCCAGTAGTATCTTTGGGACAGGGGGCTTCAGGAAGACTGAAGCTTTCTTT. It specifies CASSIFGTGGFRKTEAFF.

V and J are TRBV4-1 and TRBJ1-2; TRBD1 aligns across 7 bases. Trimming removed 2 bases from V and 0 bases from J; junction bases left unmatched: 9. CDR3 length equals 17 residues. Germline V lookup: CDR1 MGHRA, CDR2 YSYEKL. The CDR3 coding sequence is TGCGCCAGCAGCCAAACTGGACAGGCATTAGCTAACTATGGCTACACCTTC. It codes for CASSQTGQALANYGYTF.

The rearrangement joins TRBV10-3 to TRBJ2-1, with TRBD2 matching 7 bases. The CDR3 spans 14 residues. Germline V gene data show CDR1 as ENHRY and CDR2 as SYGVKD. J lost 3 bases, V lost 10 bases, and 9 bases had no gene match. The CDR3 DNA sequence: TGTGCCACCTGCCCGGGGGGAGTCTACAATGAGCAGTTCTTC. As protein: CATCPGGVYNEQFF.

The chain uses TRBV5-1 and TRBJ2-2; the D gene is possibly TRBD2 (5 bases). CDR1 and CDR2 from the germline V gene are SGHRS and YFSETQ. This CDR3 comprises 16 residues. V lost 4 bases to trimming and J lost 0 bases, with 13 bases between them. The CDR3 DNA sequence: TGCGCCAGCAGCGCTTTAGGAGGCTCGAACACCGGGGAGCTGTTTTTT. This encodes CASSALGGSNTGELFF.

The CDR3 nucleotides are TGTGCCTGGAGTGTCGGGGGGACCCTGGATTCACCCCTCCACTTT. Its translation: CAWSVGGTLDSPLHF. The chain joins TRBV30 to TRBJ1-6, with D perhaps TRBD1 (5 bases). The V gene lost 0 bases and the J gene lost 8 bases, with 14 bases spanning the gap. Germline V lookup: CDR1 GTSNPN, CDR2 SVGIG (reference sequence). The CDR3 length is 15 residues.

The sample holds a few counts of this clone. The chain combines TRBV5-4 with TRBJ2-3; 7 positions match TRBD2. The CDR3 extends over 15 amino acids. V shed 4 bases and J 3 bases; nucleotides not matched to a gene: 8. CDR1 and CDR2 (germline): SGHNT, YYREEE (reference sequence). The DNA for the CDR3 is TGTGCCAGCAGCACCCCTAGCGGAACGACAGATACGCAGTATTTT. Translating gives CASSTPSGTTDTQYF.

This chain links TRBV6-1 with TRBJ2-1, with 9 nucleotides matching TRBD1. V dropped 6 bases and J dropped 4; count of bases not matched to a gene: 4. There are 14 residues in the CDR3. Germline CDR1 and CDR2: MNHNS and SASEGT. CDR3 DNA: TGTGCCAGCAGCACCGGGACAGGGTACAATGAGCAGTTCTTC. Its protein is CASSTGTGYNEQFF.

The rearrangement links TRBV10-3 to TRBJ2-3; D gene uncertain. The CDR3 extends over 11 amino acids. V dropped 3 bases and J dropped 5 bases, with 3 bases sitting between them. CDR1 ENHRY and CDR2 SYGVKD come from the germline V gene. CDR3 sequence: CAISDIDTQYF. Written as DNA, the CDR3 is TGTGCCATCAGTGATATAGATACGCAGTATTTT.

The V gene is TRBV6-1, the J gene TRBJ2-3, with TRBD2 matching 9 bases. The length of the CDR3 is 14 residues. Trimming at V came to 0 bases and at J to 10 bases, leaving 5 bases not matched to a gene. Germline CDR1 is MNHNS and CDR2 is SASEGT. The CDR3: CASSEARLADPQYF. CDR3 DNA sequence: TGTGCCAGCAGTGAAGCTCGACTAGCGGATCCGCAGTATTTT.